The present T cell receptor (beta chain) was sequenced within a study of technical replicates of blood from a handful of donors. The repertoire was sequenced with immunoSEQ multiplex PCR; TCRdb's copy has only in-frame clones and lacks some. The data hold 72,000 or so clones, with 85% to 95% observed a single time. This sequence originates from a human donor in good health. Input material: T cells isolated from PBMCs.

The CDR3 coding sequence is TGTGCCAGCAGTTACTCGATCGGCGGGGAGACTTACGAGCAGTACTTC. Protein sequence: CASSYSIGGETYEQYF. The rearrangement links TRBV6-5 to TRBJ2-7; perhaps TRBD2 as D (6 bases). The CDR3 contains 16 residues. Germline loops: CDR1 MNHEY, CDR2 SVGAGI. V lost 0 bases to trimming and J lost 4 bases, with 16 bases between them.